This is a list of T cell receptor beta chains from one sample in a study of regulatory T cells in long-lasting Graves disease. In TCRdb, the multiplex PCR reads were re-called with MiXCR into one record per CDR3 protein. The repertoire has some 400,000 distinct CDR3 sequences, just under 15% of them found once; the top ten carry approximately 15%. These data were likewise used in another study, on T cells in Graves' hyperthyroidism and ophthalmopathy.

The specimen was peripheral blood mononuclear cells (PBMCs), collected at new diagnosis, from a patient treated with antithyroid drugs. These receptors were taken from a woman between 25 and 40 years old with Graves disease. Each CDR3 is given with its conserved first and last residue. Fields, in order: CDR3 length, clone size, J gene, V gene, D gene, CDR3 DNA, CDR3 protein. D genes are given only for firm matches. Some rows mark clone size as missing; the rest say once, few, many or name a class of expanded clone.

len: 13
abundance: -
j_gene: TRBJ2-1
v_gene: TRBV9
d_gene: TRBD2
CDR3nt: TGTGCCAGCAGTCCGGGACTAGATGGTGAGCAGTTCTTC
CDR3aa: CASSPGLDGEQFF

len: 16
abundance: many
j_gene: TRBJ2-3
v_gene: TRBV11-3
d_gene: TRBD1
CDR3nt: TGTGCCAGCAGCATCGCCCGGGACAGGGGTTTGAATACGCAGTATTTT
CDR3aa: CASSIARDRGLNTQYF

len: 14
abundance: many
j_gene: TRBJ2-1
v_gene: TRBV7-2
d_gene: -
CDR3nt: TGTGCCAGCAGCTTAGTAGGCTCCCCGGGTGAGCAGTTCTTC
CDR3aa: CASSLVGSPGEQFF

len: 15
abundance: -
j_gene: TRBJ1-6
v_gene: TRBV18
d_gene: TRBD1
CDR3nt: TGTGCCAGCTCACCTACGACAGGGCTTAATTCACCCCTCCACTTT
CDR3aa: CASSPTTGLNSPLHF

len: 13
abundance: many
j_gene: TRBJ2-3
v_gene: TRBV5-6
d_gene: -
CDR3nt: TGTGCCAGCAGCCCTGAAAACACAGATACGCAGTATTTT
CDR3aa: CASSPENTDTQYF

len: 15
abundance: few
j_gene: TRBJ2-5
v_gene: TRBV12-5
d_gene: -
CDR3nt: TGTGCTAGTGCCCCATTACTAGAGAGTAAAGAGACCCAGTACTTC
CDR3aa: CASAPLLESKETQYF

len: 15
abundance: -
j_gene: TRBJ2-1
v_gene: TRBV20-1
d_gene: -
CDR3nt: TGCAGTGCTCCCCGACAGCAACAAGGGGTTAATGAGCAGTTCTTC
CDR3aa: CSAPRQQQGVNEQFF

len: 19
abundance: -
j_gene: TRBJ1-6
v_gene: TRBV6-2/TRBV6-3
d_gene: TRBD1
CDR3nt: TGTGCCAGCAGAGCTATCCTTCAGGGGGCGGAATCCTATAATTCACCCCTCCACTTT
CDR3aa: CASRAILQGAESYNSPLHF

len: 16
abundance: -
j_gene: TRBJ2-7
v_gene: TRBV4-1
d_gene: TRBD2
CDR3nt: TGCGCCAGCAGCCTAGAGGGGCTAGCGGGACGGAACGAGCAGTACTTC
CDR3aa: CASSLEGLAGRNEQYF

len: 17
abundance: -
j_gene: TRBJ2-5
v_gene: TRBV7-2
d_gene: TRBD1
CDR3nt: TGTGCCAGCAGCTTAAGAGGTCAGGGGGCGTATCAAGAGACCCAGTACTTC
CDR3aa: CASSLRGQGAYQETQYF

len: 15
abundance: few
j_gene: TRBJ2-1
v_gene: TRBV7-2
d_gene: -
CDR3nt: TGTGCCAGCAGCGCCCGACGGGACCCAGACAATGAGCAGTTCTTC
CDR3aa: CASSARRDPDNEQFF

len: 16
abundance: -
j_gene: TRBJ2-7
v_gene: TRBV27
d_gene: -
CDR3nt: TGTGCCAGCAGTTTATCGGCGGTCGGGAAACCATACGAGCAGTACTTC
CDR3aa: CASSLSAVGKPYEQYF

len: 13
abundance: many
j_gene: TRBJ2-7
v_gene: TRBV20-1
d_gene: -
CDR3nt: TGCAGCGGCGGCTACCCGGGGACCTACGAGCAGTACTTC
CDR3aa: CSGGYPGTYEQYF

len: 13
abundance: few
j_gene: TRBJ1-5
v_gene: TRBV9
d_gene: -
CDR3nt: TGTGCCAGCAGCACCGGGACCGGAAAGCCCCAGCATTTT
CDR3aa: CASSTGTGKPQHF

len: 20
abundance: many
j_gene: TRBJ2-2
v_gene: TRBV11-3
d_gene: TRBD2
CDR3nt: TGTGCCAGCAGCCACTGGGGTAACCTAGCGGGAATCGCGAACACCGGGGAGCTGTTTTTT
CDR3aa: CASSHWGNLAGIANTGELFF

len: 18
abundance: many
j_gene: TRBJ2-3
v_gene: TRBV28
d_gene: TRBD2
CDR3nt: TGTGCCAGCAGCCCCGGGACTAGCGGGAGGGCCGGCACAGATACGCAGTATTTT
CDR3aa: CASSPGTSGRAGTDTQYF

len: 14
abundance: many
j_gene: TRBJ2-5
v_gene: TRBV12-3/TRBV12-4
d_gene: -
CDR3nt: TGTGCCAGCAGTTTACGGTCTAGGGGAGAGACCCAGTACTTC
CDR3aa: CASSLRSRGETQYF

len: 16
abundance: few
j_gene: TRBJ1-1
v_gene: TRBV7-9
d_gene: -
CDR3nt: TGTGCCAGCAGCCCGCGACAGCCTCAGAGGGACACTGAAGCTTTCTTT
CDR3aa: CASSPRQPQRDTEAFF

len: 14
abundance: once
j_gene: TRBJ2-7
v_gene: TRBV12-3/TRBV12-4
d_gene: -
CDR3nt: TGTGCCAGCAGTTTACGGCCAGGGGCCTACGAGCAGTACTTC
CDR3aa: CASSLRPGAYEQYF

len: 14
abundance: many
j_gene: TRBJ2-7
v_gene: TRBV9
d_gene: -
CDR3nt: TGTGCCAGCAGCGTAGGTGTGGAAGTCTCTGAGCAGTACTTC
CDR3aa: CASSVGVEVSEQYF

len: 15
abundance: many
j_gene: TRBJ1-6
v_gene: TRBV2
d_gene: TRBD1
CDR3nt: TGTGCCAGCAGTCCTACGGGACAGAATAATTCACCCCTCCACTTT
CDR3aa: CASSPTGQNNSPLHF

len: 14
abundance: many
j_gene: TRBJ2-1
v_gene: TRBV5-1
d_gene: -
CDR3nt: TGCGCCAGCTGGGGCGCTAGCTCCTACAATGAGCAGTTCTTC
CDR3aa: CASWGASSYNEQFF

len: 14
abundance: many
j_gene: TRBJ2-5
v_gene: TRBV11-2
d_gene: TRBD1
CDR3nt: TGTGCCAGCAGCCCCGGACAGGGGAAAGAGACCCAGTACTTC
CDR3aa: CASSPGQGKETQYF

len: 16
abundance: -
j_gene: TRBJ2-2
v_gene: TRBV25-1
d_gene: TRBD1
CDR3nt: TGTGCCAGCAGTGGATCCGGGACAGGGAACACCGGGGAGCTGTTTTTT
CDR3aa: CASSGSGTGNTGELFF

len: 14
abundance: many
j_gene: TRBJ2-5
v_gene: TRBV27
d_gene: -
CDR3nt: TGTGCCAGCAGTTTGGGACTGGAACAAGAGACCCAGTACTTC
CDR3aa: CASSLGLEQETQYF

len: 16
abundance: many
j_gene: TRBJ1-5
v_gene: TRBV28
d_gene: TRBD1
CDR3nt: TGTGCCAGCAGTTTTTCCCGACAGGGTTCGCGGCAGCCCCAGCATTTT
CDR3aa: CASSFSRQGSRQPQHF